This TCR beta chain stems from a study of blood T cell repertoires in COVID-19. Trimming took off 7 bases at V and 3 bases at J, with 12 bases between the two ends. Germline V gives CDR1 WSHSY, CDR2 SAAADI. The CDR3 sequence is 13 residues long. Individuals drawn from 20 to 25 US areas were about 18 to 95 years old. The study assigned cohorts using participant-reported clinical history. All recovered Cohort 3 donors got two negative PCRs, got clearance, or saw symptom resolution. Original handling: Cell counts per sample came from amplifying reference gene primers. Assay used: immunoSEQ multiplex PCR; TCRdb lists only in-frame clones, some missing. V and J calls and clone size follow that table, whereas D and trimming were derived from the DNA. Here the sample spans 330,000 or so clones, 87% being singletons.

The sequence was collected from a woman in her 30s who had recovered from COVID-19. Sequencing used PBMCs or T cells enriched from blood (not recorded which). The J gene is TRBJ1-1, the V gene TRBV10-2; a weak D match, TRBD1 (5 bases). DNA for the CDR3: TGCGCCAGCAATCGGCAGGGTGACACTGAAGCTTTCTTT. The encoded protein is CASNRQGDTEAFF.